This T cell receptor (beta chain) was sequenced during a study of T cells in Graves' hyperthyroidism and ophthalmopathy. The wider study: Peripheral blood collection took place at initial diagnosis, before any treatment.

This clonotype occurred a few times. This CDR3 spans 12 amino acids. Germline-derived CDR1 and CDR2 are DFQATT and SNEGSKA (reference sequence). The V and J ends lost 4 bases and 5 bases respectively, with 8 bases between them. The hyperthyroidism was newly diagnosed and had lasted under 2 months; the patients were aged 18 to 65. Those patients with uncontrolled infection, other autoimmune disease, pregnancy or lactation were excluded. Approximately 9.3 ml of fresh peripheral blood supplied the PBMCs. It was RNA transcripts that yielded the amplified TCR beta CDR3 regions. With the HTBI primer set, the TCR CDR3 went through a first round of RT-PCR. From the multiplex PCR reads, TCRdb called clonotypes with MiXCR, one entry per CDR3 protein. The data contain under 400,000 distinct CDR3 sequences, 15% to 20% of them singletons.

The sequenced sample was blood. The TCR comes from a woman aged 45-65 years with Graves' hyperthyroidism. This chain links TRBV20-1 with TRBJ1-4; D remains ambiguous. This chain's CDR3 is CSAIRMNEKLFF. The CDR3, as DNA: TGCAGTGCTATACGAATGAATGAAAAACTGTTTTTT.